The sequence of this T cell receptor (beta chain) was determined in a study of CD8+ T cells in alopecia areata. Treatment indicated: oral pan-JAK inhibitor, 5-10 mg twice daily. Extraction and reverse transcription of RNA yielded cDNA as the sequencing template. Repertoires were generated with immunoSEQ multiplex PCR, while TCRdb's copy carries only in-frame clones and drops some. Counted here are 200,000 to 250,000 clones, 55% to 70% occurring once; the ten biggest clones make up 3.5% to 5%. Trimming removed 6 bases from V and 0 bases from J, with 7 bases in between. The CDR3 extends over 13 amino acids. The V gene's germline CDR1 is SGHTA and CDR2 FQGNSA.

The genes are TRBV7-2 and TRBJ2-3, with no clear D. The sequence derives from a human donor with alopecia areata. The source was CD4+ T cells sorted from blood, collected at week 4, from a patient treated with tofacitinib. CDR3 residues: CASRPPSTDTQYF. The CDR3 DNA is TGTGCCAGCAGACCCCCTAGCACAGATACGCAGTATTTT.